One sample yielded the 7 T cell receptor beta chains listed below, sequenced in a study of metastatic and nonmetastatic thyroid tumors. TCRdb ran MiXCR on the PCR reads. The sample lists more than 20,000 clones; 20% to 30% were seen once. No treatment of any kind had been given to any patient before thyroid surgery. The sample was tumor tissue. All receptors come from a male donor with papillary thyroid cancer or a benign thyroid nodule (not recorded which). Some clones in this sample may be carry-over from other donors' samples.

This clone appeared many times. V is TRBV20-1 and J is TRBJ2-1; 12 nucleotides agree with TRBD2. Germline-derived CDR1 and CDR2 are DFQATT and SNEGSKA (reference sequence). The CDR3 loop spans 17 amino acids. With V trimmed by 1 base and J by 6 bases, 10 bases remained unmatched. The CDR3 coding sequence is TGCAGTGCTAGAGTCCCTAGCGGGAGGGCTGGGAGCAATGAGCAGTTCTTC. Residues: CSARVPSGRAGSNEQFF.

The table lists this clone with many counts. The gene calls are TRBV19 and TRBJ1-1; D remains ambiguous. From germline, CDR1 is LNHDA and CDR2 SQIVND (reference sequence). Trimming pared 0 bases from V and 5 bases from J, leaving 13 bases between. CDR3 length: 15 residues. The CDR3 region has the DNA TGTGCCAGTAGTATAGAAAACGGCCGGAGGACTGAAGCTTTCTTT. It is translated as CASSIENGRRTEAFF.

Of note for this clone: One junction end disagrees with the germline gene, perhaps due to a read error. This chain connects TRBV28 to TRBJ2-5, with D hard to call. CDR1 and CDR2 (germline): MDHEN, SYDVKM. The CDR3 has 13 amino acids. This CDR3 reads CASESWVQETRYF. The DNA for the CDR3 is TGTGCCAGCGAGAGCTGGGTCCAAGAGACCCGGTACTTC.

This clone was counted between two and nine times. One end of the junction fails to match germline, which may point to a read error. The J gene is TRBJ1-1, the V gene TRBV20-1, with TRBD1 as a possible D gene (6 bases). The CDR3 spans 15 residues. CDR1 and CDR2 (germline): DFQATT, SNEGSKA (reference sequence). CDR3 protein: CSAPTRTVMNIEAFF. As DNA, the CDR3 is TGCAGTGCTCCTACACGGACAGTAATGAACATTGAAGCTTTCTTT.

The gene calls are TRBV20-1 and TRBJ2-5; 7 bases align to TRBD2. Germline CDR1 DFQATT, CDR2 SNEGSKA (reference sequence). The junction had 9 bases not matched to a gene; V was cut back by 4 bases and J by 4 bases. CDR3 size: 14 residues. The CDR3 nucleotides read TGCAGTGCTATATGGGCTAGCGGTACAGAGACCCAGTACTTC. It specifies CSAIWASGTETQYF.

The table lists this clone with many counts. The V gene is TRBV30, the J gene TRBJ2-7; D is ambiguous. V lost 2 bases and J lost 4, with 9 bases in between. The CDR3 is made up of 12 amino acids. Per germline, CDR1 GTSNPN and CDR2 SVGIG (reference sequence). Here the CDR3 DNA reads TGTGCCTGGAGTTCCAGTGGGTACGAGCAGTACTTC. Translation: CAWSSSGYEQYF.

In its sample, this clone is medium-sized (0.01 to 0.1%). CDR3 DNA: TGTGCCAGCAGTTACTCGAGGGTGGGCACCCGTAGCTACGAGCAGTACTTC. It yields the protein CASSYSRVGTRSYEQYF. V is TRBV6-5 and J is TRBJ2-7; maybe TRBD2 (5 bases). This CDR3 comprises 17 residues. Germline CDR1 MNHEY, CDR2 SVGAGI. The V end lost 0 bases, the J end lost 3 bases, and 18 bases lay between the germline ends.